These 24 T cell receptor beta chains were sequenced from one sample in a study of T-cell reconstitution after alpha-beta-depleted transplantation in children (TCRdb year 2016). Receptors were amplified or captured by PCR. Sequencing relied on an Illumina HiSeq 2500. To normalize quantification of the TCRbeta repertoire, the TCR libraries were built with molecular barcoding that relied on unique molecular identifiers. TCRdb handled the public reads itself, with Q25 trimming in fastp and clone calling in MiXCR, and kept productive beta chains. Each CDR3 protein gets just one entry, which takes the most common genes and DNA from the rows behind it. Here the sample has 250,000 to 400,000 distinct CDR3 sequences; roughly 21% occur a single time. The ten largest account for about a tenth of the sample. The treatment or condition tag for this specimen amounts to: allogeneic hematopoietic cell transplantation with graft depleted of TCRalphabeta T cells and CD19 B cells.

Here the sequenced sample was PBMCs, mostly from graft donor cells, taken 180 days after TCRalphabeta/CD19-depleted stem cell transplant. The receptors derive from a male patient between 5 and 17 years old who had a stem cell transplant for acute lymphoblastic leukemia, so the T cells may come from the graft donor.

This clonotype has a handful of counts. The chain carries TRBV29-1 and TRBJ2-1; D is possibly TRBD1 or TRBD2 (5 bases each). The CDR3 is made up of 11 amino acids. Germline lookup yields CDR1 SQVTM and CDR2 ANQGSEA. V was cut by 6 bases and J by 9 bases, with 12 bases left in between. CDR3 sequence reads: CSVRELTEQFF. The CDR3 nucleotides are TGCAGCGTCAGGGAGTTAACTGAGCAGTTCTTC.

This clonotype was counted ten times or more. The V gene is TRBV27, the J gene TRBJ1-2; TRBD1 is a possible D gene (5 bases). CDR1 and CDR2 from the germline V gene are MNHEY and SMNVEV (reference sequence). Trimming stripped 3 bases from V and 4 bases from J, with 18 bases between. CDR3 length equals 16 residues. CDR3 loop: CASSFLDRRGFYGYTF. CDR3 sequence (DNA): TGTGCCAGCAGTTTCCTAGACAGAAGGGGTTTCTATGGCTACACCTTC.

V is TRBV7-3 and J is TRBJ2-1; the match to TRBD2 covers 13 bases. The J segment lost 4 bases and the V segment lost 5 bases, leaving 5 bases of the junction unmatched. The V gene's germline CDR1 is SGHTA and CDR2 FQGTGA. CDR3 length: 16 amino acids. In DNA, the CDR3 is TGTGCCAGCAGCGGGGGACTAGCGGGACAATACAATGAGCAGTTCTTC. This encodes CASSGGLAGQYNEQFF.

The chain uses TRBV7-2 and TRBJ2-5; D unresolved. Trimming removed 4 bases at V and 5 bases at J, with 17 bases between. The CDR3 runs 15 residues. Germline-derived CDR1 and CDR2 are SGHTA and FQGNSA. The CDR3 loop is CASSSLGFQLETQYF. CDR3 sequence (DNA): TGTGCCAGCAGCTCCCTGGGCTTCCAGCTGGAGACCCAGTACTTC.

Here the CDR3 reads CASSLLAGGIGELFF. In nucleotides, the CDR3 is TGTGCCAGCAGCTTGCTTGCGGGAGGAATCGGGGAGCTGTTTTTT. This chain connects TRBV5-6 to TRBJ2-2; 8 nucleotides align to TRBD2. V was clipped by 1 base and J by 7 bases; unmatched bases: 6. There are 15 residues in the CDR3. Germline V CDR1 and CDR2: SGHDT, YYEEEE.

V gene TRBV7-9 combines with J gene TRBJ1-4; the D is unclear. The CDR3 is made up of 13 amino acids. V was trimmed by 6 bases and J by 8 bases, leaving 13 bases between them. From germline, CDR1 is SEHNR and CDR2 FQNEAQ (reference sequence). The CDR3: CASSALTTEKLFF. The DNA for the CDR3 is TGTGCCAGCAGTGCCCTGACGACGGAAAAACTGTTTTTT.

In DNA, the CDR3 is TGTGCCAGCGAAGCGGGGGCCGGGGAGCTGTTTTTT. Protein: CASEAGAGELFF. The chain uses TRBV27 and TRBJ2-2; 8 nucleotides match TRBD2. The CDR3 consists of 12 residues. V gave up 8 bases and J gave up 6 bases; unmatched junction bases: 2. The V gene's germline CDR1 is MNHEY and CDR2 SMNVEV (reference sequence).

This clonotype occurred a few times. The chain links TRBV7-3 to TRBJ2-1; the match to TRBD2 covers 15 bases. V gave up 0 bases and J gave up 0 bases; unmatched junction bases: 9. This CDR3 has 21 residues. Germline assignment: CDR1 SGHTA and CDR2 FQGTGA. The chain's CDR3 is CASSLTGTSGRRPRSYNEQFF. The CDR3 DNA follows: TGTGCCAGCAGCTTAACCGGGACTAGCGGGAGGCGGCCGCGCTCCTACAATGAGCAGTTCTTC.

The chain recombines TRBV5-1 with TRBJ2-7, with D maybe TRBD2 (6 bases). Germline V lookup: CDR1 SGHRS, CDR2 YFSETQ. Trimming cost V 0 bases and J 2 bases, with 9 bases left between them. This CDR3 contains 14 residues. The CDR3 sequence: CASSLGGETYEQYF. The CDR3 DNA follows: TGCGCCAGCAGCTTGGGGGGGGAAACCTACGAGCAGTACTTC.

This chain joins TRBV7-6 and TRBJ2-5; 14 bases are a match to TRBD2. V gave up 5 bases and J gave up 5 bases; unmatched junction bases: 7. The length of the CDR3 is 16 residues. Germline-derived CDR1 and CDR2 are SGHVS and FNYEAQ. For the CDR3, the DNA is TGTGCCAGCAGCATTGGGACTAGCGGGAGTGGGGAGACCCAGTACTTC. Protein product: CASSIGTSGSGETQYF.

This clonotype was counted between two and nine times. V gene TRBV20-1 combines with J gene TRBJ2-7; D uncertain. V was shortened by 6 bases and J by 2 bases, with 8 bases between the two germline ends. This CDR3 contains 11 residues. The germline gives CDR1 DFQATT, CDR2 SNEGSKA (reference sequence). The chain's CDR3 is CSALGTYEQYF. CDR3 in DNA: TGCAGTGCCCTTGGGACCTACGAGCAGTACTTC.

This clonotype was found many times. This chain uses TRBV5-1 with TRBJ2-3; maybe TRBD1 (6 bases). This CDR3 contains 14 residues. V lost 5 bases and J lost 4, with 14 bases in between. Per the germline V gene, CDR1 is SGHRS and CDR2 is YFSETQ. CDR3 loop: CASRLQGGADTQYF. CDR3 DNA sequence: TGCGCCAGCAGGTTACAGGGTGGCGCAGATACGCAGTATTTT.

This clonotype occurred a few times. CDR3 residues: CASSSTSPFYNEQFF. In DNA, the CDR3 is TGCGCCAGCAGCTCGACTTCCCCTTTTTACAATGAGCAGTTCTTC. The chain joins TRBV5-1 to TRBJ2-1, with D unclear. CDR3 length: 15 residues. Germline values: CDR1 SGHRS, CDR2 YFSETQ. The germline V and J ends were trimmed by 3 bases and 4 bases, with 14 bases remaining between them.

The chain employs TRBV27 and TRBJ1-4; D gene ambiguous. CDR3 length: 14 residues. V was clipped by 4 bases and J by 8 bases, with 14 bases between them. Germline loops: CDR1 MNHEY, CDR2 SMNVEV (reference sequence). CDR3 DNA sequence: TGTGCCAGCAGTTGGACCCGGAGTCGGGAAAAACTGTTTTTT. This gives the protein CASSWTRSREKLFF.

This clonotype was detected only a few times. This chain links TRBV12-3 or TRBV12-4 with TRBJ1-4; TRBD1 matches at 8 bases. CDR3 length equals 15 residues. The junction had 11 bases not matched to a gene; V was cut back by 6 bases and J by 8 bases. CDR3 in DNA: TGTGCCAGCAGGACCTACAGGGGGTCGCGGGAAAAACTGTTTTTT. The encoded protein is CASRTYRGSREKLFF.

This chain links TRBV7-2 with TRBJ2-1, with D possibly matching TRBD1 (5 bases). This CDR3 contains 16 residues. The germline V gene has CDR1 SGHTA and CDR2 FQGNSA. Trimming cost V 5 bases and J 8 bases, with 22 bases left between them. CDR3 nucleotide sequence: TGTGCCAGCAGCCCATCTCTCCGGTACAGGCTGGATGAGCAGTTCTTC. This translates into CASSPSLRYRLDEQFF.

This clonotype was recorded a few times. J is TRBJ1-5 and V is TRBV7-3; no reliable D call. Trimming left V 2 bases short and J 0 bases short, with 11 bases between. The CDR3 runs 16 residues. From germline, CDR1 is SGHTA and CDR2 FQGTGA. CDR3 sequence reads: CASSLSGGDSNQPQHF. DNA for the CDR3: TGTGCCAGCAGCTTATCGGGCGGCGATAGCAATCAGCCCCAGCATTTT.

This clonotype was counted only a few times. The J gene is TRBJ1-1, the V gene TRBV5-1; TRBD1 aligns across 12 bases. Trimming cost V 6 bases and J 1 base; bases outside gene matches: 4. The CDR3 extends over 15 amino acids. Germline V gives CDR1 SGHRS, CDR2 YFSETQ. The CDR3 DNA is TGCGCCAGCATGGGACAGGGGGCGTCGAACACTGAAGCTTTCTTT. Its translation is CASMGQGASNTEAFF.

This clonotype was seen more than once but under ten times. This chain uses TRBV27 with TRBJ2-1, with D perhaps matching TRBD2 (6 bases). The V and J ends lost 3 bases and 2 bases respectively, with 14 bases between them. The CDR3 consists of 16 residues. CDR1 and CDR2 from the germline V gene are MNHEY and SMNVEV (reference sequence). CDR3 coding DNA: TGTGCCAGCAGTTTCTTCCCGGGACTGACCTACAATGAGCAGTTCTTC. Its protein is CASSFFPGLTYNEQFF.

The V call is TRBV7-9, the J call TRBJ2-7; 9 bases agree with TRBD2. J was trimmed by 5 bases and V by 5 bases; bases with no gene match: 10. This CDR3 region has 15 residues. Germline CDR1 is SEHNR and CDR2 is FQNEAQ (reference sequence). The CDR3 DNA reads TGTGCCAGCAGCCGCCCTGGGACTAGCTACAACGAGCAGTACTTC. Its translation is CASSRPGTSYNEQYF.

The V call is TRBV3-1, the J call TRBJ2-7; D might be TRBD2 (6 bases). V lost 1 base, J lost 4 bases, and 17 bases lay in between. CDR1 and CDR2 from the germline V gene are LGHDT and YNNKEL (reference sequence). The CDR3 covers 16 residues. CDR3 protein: CASSQGPPGLQYEQYF. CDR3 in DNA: TGTGCCAGCAGCCAAGGGCCTCCGGGACTGCAATACGAGCAGTACTTC.

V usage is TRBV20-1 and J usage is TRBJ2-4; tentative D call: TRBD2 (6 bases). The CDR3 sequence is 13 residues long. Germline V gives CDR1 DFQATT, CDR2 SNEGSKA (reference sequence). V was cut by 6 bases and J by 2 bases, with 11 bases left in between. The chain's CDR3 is CSALTSTKNIQYF. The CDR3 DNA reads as TGCAGTGCGCTAACTAGCACCAAAAACATTCAGTACTTC.

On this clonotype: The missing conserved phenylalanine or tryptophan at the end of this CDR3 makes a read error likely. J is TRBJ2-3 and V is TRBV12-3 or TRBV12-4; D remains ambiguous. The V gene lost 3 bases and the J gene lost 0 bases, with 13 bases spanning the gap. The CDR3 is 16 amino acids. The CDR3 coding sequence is TGTGCCAGCAGTTTTAGTGTCTTACACAGCACAGATACGCAGTATCTT. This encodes CASSFSVLHSTDTQYL.

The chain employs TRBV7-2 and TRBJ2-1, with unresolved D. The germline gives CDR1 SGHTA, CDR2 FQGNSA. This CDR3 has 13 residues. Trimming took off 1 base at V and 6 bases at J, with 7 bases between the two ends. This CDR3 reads CASSLVASNEQFF. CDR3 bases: TGTGCCAGCAGCTTAGTGGCCAGCAATGAGCAGTTCTTC.